This record covers a single T cell receptor beta chain. A second PCR of about 6 to 11 cycles used a sample-barcoded 5' primer and a J-beta primer mix. TCRdb ran MiXCR on the 5' RACE reads and lists one entry per CDR3 protein. Here the sample spans 1.5 million to 1.8 million distinct CDR3 sequences, 35% to 45% being singletons. This entry is derived from a study of blood T cells in healthy people across ages. Each donor's blood draw was around 10 milliliters of peripheral blood. They isolated at least 7 million PBMCs from each sample. This CDR3 spans 14 amino acids. CDR1 DFQATT and CDR2 SNEGSKA come from the germline V gene (reference sequence). The trim removed 6 bases at V and 7 bases at J, leaving 11 bases unmatched.

The genes are TRBV20-1 and TRBJ2-7, with 11 bases aligning to TRBD2. The sequenced sample consisted of blood. The clonotype was recovered from a woman aged 18-29 years in good health. CDR3 in DNA: TGCAGTGCCCAGGGACTAGCGGAATACAATGAGCAGTACTTC. Protein product: CSAQGLAEYNEQYF.